This T cell receptor (beta chain) was identified during a study of CD8+CD57+ T cells in acquired aplastic anemia. Study-level background: The DNA of sorted CD4+ and CD8+ cells averaged around 3 ug. Healthy donors had, on average, approximately 9.9 million reads for their CD4+ cells.

The CDR3 runs to 14 residues. Germline V lookup: CDR1 SGHVS, CDR2 FQNEAQ. The V gene lost 1 base and the J gene lost 8 bases, with 14 bases spanning the gap. This clonotype was seen only once. Its antigen is unidentified. TCR beta VDJ combinations and CDR3 sequences were profiled from genomic DNA. Via MiXCR, TCRdb re-called the reads, giving one row per CDR3 protein. Of some 210,000 distinct CDR3 sequences detected, approximately 60% appear once; the ten largest clones hold approximately 30%. Study-wide findings and caveats: Patients and controls shared just under 30 CD8+ CDR3 sequences, highly expressed in patients.

The sequenced sample consisted of sorted CD4+, CD8+, or CD8+CD57+ T cells (not recorded which) from PBMCs. The chain employs TRBV7-8 and TRBJ1-2; D might be TRBD1 (6 bases). The TCR was taken from a human donor in good health. Here the CDR3 DNA reads TGTGCCAGCAGCTTAGGACGACAGGCTTGGGGCTACACCTTC. Its translation: CASSLGRQAWGYTF. Full variable domain (remainder filled in from reference TRBV7-8 and TRBJ1-2): GAGVSQSPRYKVAKRGQDVALRCDPISGHVSLFWYQQALGQGPEFLTYFQNEAQLDKSGLPSDRFFAERPEGSVSTLKIQRTQQEDSAVYLCASSLGRQAWGYTFGSGTRLTVV.